Shown below are 5 T cell receptor beta chains from a single sample sequenced in a study of cytomegalovirus exposure and HLA in healthy donors (TCRdb year 2017). Libraries were built with the immunoSEQ multiplex PCR assay. For the multiplex PCR, a mixture combining 60 forward primers for TCR Vbeta segments and 13 reverse primers for TCR Jbeta segments was used. As stored in TCRdb, this immuneACCESS dataset retains in-frame rearrangements with V and J assigned. A fraction of the clones does not appear; measured against another copy, unresolved V genes explain less than half of the discrepancy, and the remainder lacks a known reason. The sample contains about 250,000 clones, about 75% of them found a single time. The ten largest clones take up 2% to 2.5% of the sample. Material: PBMCs. The receptors shown here come from a female donor in good health and CMV-seronegative.

This CDR3 reads CASSYSTRGTGPGYTF. The DNA of the CDR3 is TGTGCCAGCAGTTACTCTACACGTGGGACAGGGCCTGGCTACACCTTC. The V call is TRBV6-5, the J call TRBJ1-2; TRBD1 aligns across 9 bases. The CDR3 has 16 amino acids. Germline CDR1 MNHEY, CDR2 SVGAGI. The J segment lost 7 bases and the V segment lost 0 bases, leaving 9 bases of the junction unmatched.

This clone occurred a few times. J is TRBJ2-3 and V is TRBV10-3; 10 bases line up with TRBD1. V dropped 7 bases and J dropped 4; count of bases not matched to a gene: 5. The germline CDR1 and CDR2 sequences are ENHRY and SYGVKD. The CDR3 runs 14 residues. The CDR3, as DNA: TGTGCCATCAAGAGTGGACAGGGGGCAGATACGCAGTATTTT. Translated, it gives CAIKSGQGADTQYF.

V and J are TRBV21-1 and TRBJ1-2; the DNA was not used to check the table's D call, TRBD1. TRBV21-1 is listed as a pseudogene. The CDR3 sequence is 17 residues long. CDR3 DNA: TGTGCCAGCAGCAAAGCTGTAATGACAGGTTGTAACTATGGCTACACCTTC. This sequence encodes CASSKAVMTGCNYGYTF.

The chain has TRBV28 and TRBJ2-7; 9 nucleotides match TRBD2. CDR1 and CDR2 from the germline V gene are MDHEN and SYDVKM. With V trimmed by 4 bases and J by 3 bases, 7 bases remained unmatched. The CDR3 loop spans 15 amino acids. The CDR3 nucleotides read TGTGCCAGCAGTTCCCTGGCGGGAGGGGGCTACGAGCAGTACTTC. Translating gives CASSSLAGGGYEQYF. Drawing the rest from reference TRBV28 and TRBJ2-7, the complete variable domain is DVKVTQSSRYLVKRTGEKVFLECVQDMDHENMFWYRQDPGLGLRLIYFSYDVKMKEKGDIPEGYSVSREKKERFSLILESASTNQTSMYLCASSSLAGGGYEQYFGPGTRLTVT.

The chain joins TRBV19 to TRBJ1-2; no definite D call. The CDR3 runs to 15 residues. Looked up from germline, CDR1 is LNHDA and CDR2 is SQIVND (reference sequence). V was cut by 3 bases and J by 4 bases, with 15 bases left in between. CDR3 DNA sequence: TGTGCCAGTAGTATGAATTTTTATGGTAGCTATGGCTACACCTTC. It codes for CASSMNFYGSYGYTF.